This T cell receptor beta chain was retrieved from a study of cytomegalovirus exposure and HLA in healthy donors. The wider study: The same platform was used for the 120 or so validation repertoires as for the 650 to 700 first-cohort repertoires, as reported in a later analysis. General observations from the study: The authors listed approximately 160 TCR beta chains as cytomegalovirus-associated.

The repertoire was sequenced with immunoSEQ multiplex PCR; TCRdb's copy has only in-frame clones and lacks some. The data show tens of thousands of clones, with 90% seen just once and around 1.1% held by the top ten. This CDR3 has 15 amino acids. The V and J ends lost 5 bases and 2 bases, in that order; junction bases with no gene match: 4. Germline CDR1 and CDR2: LNHDA and SQIVND (reference sequence). A word on this clone: Its antigen is undetermined.

The donors were part of the validation cohort of 120 subjects. That cohort was separate from the first cohort, which comprised 500 to 850 subjects. This clonotype was obtained from a man between 18 and 35 years old in good health and CMV-seronegative. The chain combines TRBV19 with TRBJ2-7, with TRBD2 identical over 12 bases. Sequenced material: PBMCs. The CDR3 bases are TGTGCCAGTAGTTCGAGGACTAGCGGGACCTACGAGCAGTACTTC. Its translation: CASSSRTSGTYEQYF.